This section outlines one T cell receptor beta chain sequence together with its context. As processed by the authors: Amplification of reference gene primers provided the estimated nucleated cell counts. Using immunoSEQ multiplex PCR, the repertoire was profiled, and TCRdb retains in-frame clones only, with some absent. From that table come the V and J calls and clone size; the DNA was used to work out D and trimming. The sample holds 130,000 to 150,000 clones, 81% seen once. These data are taken from a study of blood T cell repertoires in COVID-19. Study context: From the United States, Italy and Spain came samples of acute and convalescent COVID-19.

The TCR originated in a human donor with acute or convalescent COVID-19. The donor label of this sample is uncertain. The source material was peripheral blood.

CDR3 nucleotides: TGCGCCAGCATGCCCTTCCCCGGGGGGCAAATGGAGACCCAGTACTTC. Its protein is CASMPFPGGQMETQYF. The J gene is TRBJ2-5, the V gene TRBV5-1; the D gene is possibly TRBD2 (7 bases). The germline CDR1 and CDR2 sequences are SGHRS and YFSETQ. This CDR3 is built from 16 residues. The V gene lost 6 bases and the J gene lost 5 bases, with 23 bases spanning the gap.